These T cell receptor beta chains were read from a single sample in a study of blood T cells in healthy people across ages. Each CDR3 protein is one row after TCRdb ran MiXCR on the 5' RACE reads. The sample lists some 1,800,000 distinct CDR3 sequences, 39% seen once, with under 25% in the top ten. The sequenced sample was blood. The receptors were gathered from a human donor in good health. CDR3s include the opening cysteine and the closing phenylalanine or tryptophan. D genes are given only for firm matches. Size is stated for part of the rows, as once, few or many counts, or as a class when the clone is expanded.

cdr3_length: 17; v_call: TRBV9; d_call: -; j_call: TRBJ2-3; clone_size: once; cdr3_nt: TGTGCCAGCAGCGTTGGTCAGACGGGACCCGTGTGGGATACGCAGTATTTT; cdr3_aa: CASSVGQTGPVWDTQYF
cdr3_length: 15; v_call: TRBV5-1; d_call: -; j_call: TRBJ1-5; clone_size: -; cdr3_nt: TGCGCCAGCAGCCGAGGCGGGGGTGACAATCAGCCCCAGCATTTT; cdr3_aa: CASSRGGGDNQPQHF
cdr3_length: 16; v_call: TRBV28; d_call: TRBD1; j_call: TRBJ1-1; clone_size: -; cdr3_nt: TGTGCCAGCATCTCGACAGGGAAGGAGCTGAACACTGAAGCTTTCTTT; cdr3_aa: CASISTGKELNTEAFF
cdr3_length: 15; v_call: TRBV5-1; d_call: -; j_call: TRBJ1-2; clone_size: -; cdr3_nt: TGCGCCAGCAGGTTCACGACAGGTGATACCTATGGCTACACCTTC; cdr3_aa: CASRFTTGDTYGYTF
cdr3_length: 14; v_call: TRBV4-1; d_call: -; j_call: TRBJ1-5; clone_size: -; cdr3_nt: TGCGCCAGCAGCCGGGCGCTGAGCAATCAGCCCCAGCATTTT; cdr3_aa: CASSRALSNQPQHF
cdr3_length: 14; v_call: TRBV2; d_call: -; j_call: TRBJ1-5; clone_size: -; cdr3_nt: TGTGCCAGCAATGACCCAGGGAAGGGTCAGCCCCAGCATTTT; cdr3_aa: CASNDPGKGQPQHF
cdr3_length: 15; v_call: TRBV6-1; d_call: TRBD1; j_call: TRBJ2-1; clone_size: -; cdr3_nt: TGTGCCAGCAGCCGAACCGGGACAGGTTTCAATGAGCAGTTCTTC; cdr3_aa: CASSRTGTGFNEQFF
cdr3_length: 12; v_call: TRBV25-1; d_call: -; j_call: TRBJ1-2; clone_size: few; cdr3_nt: TGTGCCAGCAGTGTACAGGGTAATGGCTACACCTTC; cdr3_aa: CASSVQGNGYTF
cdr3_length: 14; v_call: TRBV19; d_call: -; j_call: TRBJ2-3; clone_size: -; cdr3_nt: TGTGCCAGTCAGGGCTGGCAGGGGACGGATACGCAGTATTTT; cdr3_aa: CASQGWQGTDTQYF
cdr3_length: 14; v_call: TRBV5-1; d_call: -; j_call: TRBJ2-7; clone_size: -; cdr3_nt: TGCGCCAGCAGCTCGGGGCCAGGGTCCTGCGAGCAGTACTTC; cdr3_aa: CASSSGPGSCEQYF
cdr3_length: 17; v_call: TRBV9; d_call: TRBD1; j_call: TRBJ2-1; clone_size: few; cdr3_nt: TGTGCCAGCAGCGTAACTGCACGATGGGGACAGGACAATGAGCAGTTCTTC; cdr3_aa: CASSVTARWGQDNEQFF
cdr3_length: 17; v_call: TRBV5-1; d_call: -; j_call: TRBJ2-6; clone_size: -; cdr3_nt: TGCGCCGGCAGCTTATTGGCGGCCTTATCTGGGGCCAACGTCCTGACTTTC; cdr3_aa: CAGSLLAALSGANVLTF
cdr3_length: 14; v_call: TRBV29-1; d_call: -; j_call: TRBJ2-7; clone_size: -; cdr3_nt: TGCAGCGTTCTCGCCGGAGGCAAAGCGGGTGAGCGGTACTTC; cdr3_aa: CSVLAGGKAGERYF
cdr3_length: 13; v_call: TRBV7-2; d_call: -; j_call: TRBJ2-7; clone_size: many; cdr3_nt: TGTGCCAGCAGCTTAGAACCCCTCTACGAGCAGTACTTC; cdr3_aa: CASSLEPLYEQYF
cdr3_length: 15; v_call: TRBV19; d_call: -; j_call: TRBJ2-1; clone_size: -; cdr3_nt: TGTGCCAGTAGTATAGGCAGTTCGACCTACAATGAGCAGTTCTTC; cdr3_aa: CASSIGSSTYNEQFF
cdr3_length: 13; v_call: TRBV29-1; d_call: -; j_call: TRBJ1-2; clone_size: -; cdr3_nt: TGCAGCGTTGCCCGGGCCCTGCGGGGTGGCTACACCTTC; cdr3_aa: CSVARALRGGYTF
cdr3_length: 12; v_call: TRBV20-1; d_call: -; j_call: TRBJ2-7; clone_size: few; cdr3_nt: TGCAGTGCTAGAGCGGACAACTACGAGCAGTACTTC; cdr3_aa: CSARADNYEQYF
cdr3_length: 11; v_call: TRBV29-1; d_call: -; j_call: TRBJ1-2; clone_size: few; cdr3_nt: TGCAGCGGGGGGGGCTTTGGAGGCTACACCTTC; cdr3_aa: CSGGGFGGYTF
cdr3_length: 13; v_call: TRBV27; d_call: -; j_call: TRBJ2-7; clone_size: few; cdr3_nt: TGTGCCAGCAGCCACCAGGTTTCCTACGAGCAGTACTTC; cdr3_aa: CASSHQVSYEQYF
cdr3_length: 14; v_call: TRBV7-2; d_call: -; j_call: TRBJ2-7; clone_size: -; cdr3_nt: TGTGCCAGCAGCTTAACCGGCAGGTACTACGAGCAGTACTTC; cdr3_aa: CASSLTGRYYEQYF
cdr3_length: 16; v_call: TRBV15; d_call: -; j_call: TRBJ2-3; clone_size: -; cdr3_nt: TGTGCCACCAGCAGAGTTTGGGTGGCGGGGACAGATACGCAGTATTTT; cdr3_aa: CATSRVWVAGTDTQYF
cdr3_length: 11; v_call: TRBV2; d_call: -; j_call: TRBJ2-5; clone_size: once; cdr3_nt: TGTGCCAGCGCTAGGGCGGAGACCCAGTACTTC; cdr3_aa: CASARAETQYF
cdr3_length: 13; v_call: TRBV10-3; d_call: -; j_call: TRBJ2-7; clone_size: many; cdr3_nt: TGTGCCATCACCCCGGGGACGGGCAACGAGCAGTACTTC; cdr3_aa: CAITPGTGNEQYF
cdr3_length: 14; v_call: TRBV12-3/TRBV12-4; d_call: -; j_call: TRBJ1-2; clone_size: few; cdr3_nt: TGTGCCAGCACAAGGGAGGTCCCTAACTATGGCTACACCTTC; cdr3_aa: CASTREVPNYGYTF
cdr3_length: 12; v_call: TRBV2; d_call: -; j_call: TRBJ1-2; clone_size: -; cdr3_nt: TGTACCAGCAGCATCCACGACTATGGCTACACCTTC; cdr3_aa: CTSSIHDYGYTF
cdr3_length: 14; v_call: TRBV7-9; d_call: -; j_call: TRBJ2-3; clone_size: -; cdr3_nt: TGTGCCAGCAGCTTGTACGGAAGCACAGATACGCAGTATTTT; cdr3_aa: CASSLYGSTDTQYF
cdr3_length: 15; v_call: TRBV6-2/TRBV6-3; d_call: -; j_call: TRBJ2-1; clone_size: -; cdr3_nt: TGTGCCAGCAGCGCCGAGGTGGCGGGGGCATCGGAGCAGTTCTTC; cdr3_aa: CASSAEVAGASEQFF
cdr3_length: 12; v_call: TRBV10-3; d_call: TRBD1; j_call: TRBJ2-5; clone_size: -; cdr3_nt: TGTGCCACCACGGACAGGGAAGAGACCCAGTACTTC; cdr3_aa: CATTDREETQYF
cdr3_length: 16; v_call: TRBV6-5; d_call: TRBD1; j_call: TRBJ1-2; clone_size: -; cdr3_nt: TGTGCCAGCATTAAGGATGGGACAGAGTTAGACTATGGCTACACCTTC; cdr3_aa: CASIKDGTELDYGYTF
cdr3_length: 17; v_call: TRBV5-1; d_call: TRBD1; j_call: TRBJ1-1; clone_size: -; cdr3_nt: TGCGCCAGCAGCTCAAACCAACACAGGGGAGTCAGCACTGAAGCTTTCTTT; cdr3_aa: CASSSNQHRGVSTEAFF
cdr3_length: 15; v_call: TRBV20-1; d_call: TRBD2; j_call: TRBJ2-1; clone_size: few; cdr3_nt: TGCAGTGCCAAGGAGGGAGCGGGGGGGTACAATGAGCAGTTCTTC; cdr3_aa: CSAKEGAGGYNEQFF
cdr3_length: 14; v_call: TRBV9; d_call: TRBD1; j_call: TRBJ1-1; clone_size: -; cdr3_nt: TGTGCCAGCAGCGCCCAGGGGGTGGGGACTGAAGCTTTCTTT; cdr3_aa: CASSAQGVGTEAFF
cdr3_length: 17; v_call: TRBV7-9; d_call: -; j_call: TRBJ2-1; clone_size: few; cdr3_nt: TGTGCCAGCAGCCGATCCTCGCGGTCCCTGATCGAAGGTGAGCAGTTCTTC; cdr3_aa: CASSRSSRSLIEGEQFF
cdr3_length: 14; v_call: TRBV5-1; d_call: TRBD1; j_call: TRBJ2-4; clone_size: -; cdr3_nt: TGCGCCAGCGGCTTGTCTGGACAGGCCTACGATCAGTACTTC; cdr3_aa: CASGLSGQAYDQYF
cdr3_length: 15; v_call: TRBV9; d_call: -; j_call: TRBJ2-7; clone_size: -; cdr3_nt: TGTGCCAGCAGCGTAGAAGAGAACCTCTCCTACGAGCAGTACTTC; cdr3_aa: CASSVEENLSYEQYF
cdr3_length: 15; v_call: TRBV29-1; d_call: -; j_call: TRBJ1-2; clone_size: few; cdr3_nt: TGCAGCGTTGAAGAATCCGCAGGGCTTAACTATGGCTACACCTTC; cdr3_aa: CSVEESAGLNYGYTF
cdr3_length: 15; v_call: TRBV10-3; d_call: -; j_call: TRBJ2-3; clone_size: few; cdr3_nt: TGTGCCATCAGTGTAGACCGACGCCACACAGATACGCAGTATTTT; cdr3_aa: CAISVDRRHTDTQYF
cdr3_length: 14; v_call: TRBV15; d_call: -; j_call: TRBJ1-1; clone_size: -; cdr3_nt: TGTGCCACCAGCAGCCGCCTCGGGTACACTGAAGCTTTCTTT; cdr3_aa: CATSSRLGYTEAFF
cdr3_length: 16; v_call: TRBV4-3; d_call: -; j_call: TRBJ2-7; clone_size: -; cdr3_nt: TGCGCCAGCAGCCAAACGACTAGTCATCACCTCTACGAGCAGTACTTC; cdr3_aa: CASSQTTSHHLYEQYF
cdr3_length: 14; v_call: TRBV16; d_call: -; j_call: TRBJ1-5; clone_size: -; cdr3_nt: TGTGCCAGCAGCCAAATCCCTCTCAATCAGCCCCAGCATTTT; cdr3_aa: CASSQIPLNQPQHF
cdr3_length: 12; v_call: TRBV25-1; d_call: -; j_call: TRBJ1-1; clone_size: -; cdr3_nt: TGTGCCAGCAGCGATACGGGCACTGAAGCTTTCTTT; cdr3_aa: CASSDTGTEAFF
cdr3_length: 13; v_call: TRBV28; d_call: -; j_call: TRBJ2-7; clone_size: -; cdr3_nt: TGTGCCAGCAGTTTCTTAGGACCTTCCCTGCAGTACTTC; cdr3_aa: CASSFLGPSLQYF
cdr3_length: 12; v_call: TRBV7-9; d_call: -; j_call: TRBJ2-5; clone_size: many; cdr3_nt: TGTGCCAGCAGCTGGAGGGACCTCCCTTTGTACTTC; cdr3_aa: CASSWRDLPLYF
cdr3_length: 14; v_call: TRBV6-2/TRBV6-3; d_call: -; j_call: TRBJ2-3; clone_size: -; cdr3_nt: TGTGCCAGCAAGCCGCGGGGTGTCACAGATACGCAGTATTTT; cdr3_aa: CASKPRGVTDTQYF
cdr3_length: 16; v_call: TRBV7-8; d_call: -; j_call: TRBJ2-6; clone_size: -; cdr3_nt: TGTGCCAGCAGCCACGAACGTGGGTCCGGGGCCAACGTCCTGACTTTC; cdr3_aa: CASSHERGSGANVLTF
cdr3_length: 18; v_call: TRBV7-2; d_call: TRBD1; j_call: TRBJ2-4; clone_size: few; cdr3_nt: TGTGCCAGCAGCTTAGTCGGGCAGGGGGCTAAAGCCAAAAACATTCAGTACTTC; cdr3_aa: CASSLVGQGAKAKNIQYF
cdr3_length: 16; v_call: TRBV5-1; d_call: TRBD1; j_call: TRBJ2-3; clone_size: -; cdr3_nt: TGCGCCAGCAGCTCAACCGGGACAGGGGCGGGAGATACGCAGTATTTT; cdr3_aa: CASSSTGTGAGDTQYF